This T cell receptor (beta chain) was obtained from a study of PD-L1 blockade in urothelial cancer. The study's findings and limits: Pretreatment TCR clonality in blood under the median foretold superior survival.

TCRdb's copy holds only in-frame clones and misses some; the assay was immunoSEQ multiplex PCR. The repertoire holds tens of thousands of clones, with 82% as singletons. Time point described: pretreatment peripheral blood. Comment on this clone: Its antigen is unknown.

This CDR3 is 14 amino acids long. Trimming cost V 8 bases and J 4 bases, with 16 bases left between them. Germline lookup yields CDR1 MDHEN and CDR2 SYDVKM. This sequence was found in a man in his forties or fifties with urothelial cancer. The sequencing used PBMCs, collected around atezolizumab (anti-PD-L1) treatment. V usage is TRBV28 and J usage is TRBJ2-3; D might be TRBD2 (7 bases). For the CDR3, the DNA is TGTGCCAGCGTGGGTAGGGGGGGGCCAGATACGCAGTATTTT. Translating gives CASVGRGGPDTQYF. Drawing the rest from reference TRBV28 and TRBJ2-3, the complete variable domain is DVKVTQSSRYLVKRTGEKVFLECVQDMDHENMFWYRQDPGLGLRLIYFSYDVKMKEKGDIPEGYSVSREKKERFSLILESASTNQTSMYLCASVGRGGPDTQYFGPGTRLTVL.